A single sample is the source of the 6 T cell receptor beta chains below, sequenced in a study of response to subunit inactivated influenza vaccine. TCRdb fed the RT-PCR reads into MiXCR, producing one record per CDR3 protein. The sample includes hundreds of thousands of distinct CDR3 sequences, roughly 14% of them seen just once. Sample: PBMCs from blood, taken about 14 days before vaccination. The receptor set was obtained from a man in his fifties who received an inactivated influenza vaccine.

The chain employs TRBV5-6 and TRBJ2-1; 8 nucleotides line up with TRBD2. V lost 6 bases to trimming and J lost 1 base; unmatched junction nucleotides: 3. Germline loops: CDR1 SGHDT, CDR2 YYEEEE. The CDR3 has 14 residues. Written as DNA, the CDR3 is TGTGCCAGCATCCGGGGGGGATCCTACAATGAGCAGTTCTTC. Amino acid sequence: CASIRGGSYNEQFF.

This clonotype was counted a few times. The chain links TRBV7-3 to TRBJ2-1, with D unclear. The CDR3 runs to 12 residues. The V gene's germline CDR1 is SGHTA and CDR2 FQGTGA. Trimming left V 5 bases short and J 7 bases short, with 9 bases between. This CDR3 reads CASSEVGNEQFF. The CDR3, as DNA: TGTGCCAGCAGCGAAGTCGGGAATGAGCAGTTCTTC.

This chain joins TRBV12-3 or TRBV12-4 and TRBJ2-5; 9 nucleotides line up with TRBD2. The V and J ends lost 3 bases and 4 bases, in that order; junction bases with no gene match: 6. The CDR3 has 15 residues. CDR3 bases: TGTGCCAGCAGTTTTACAGGTAGCGGGGGAGAGACCCAGTACTTC. Its translation: CASSFTGSGGETQYF.

This clonotype was seen more than once but under ten times. The chain joins TRBV27 to TRBJ2-7; 10 nucleotides match TRBD1. The trim removed 7 bases at V and 2 bases at J, leaving 8 bases unmatched. The CDR3 is 15 residues long. Per the germline V gene, CDR1 is MNHEY and CDR2 is SMNVEV (reference sequence). CDR3 sequence: CASTRRQGAAYEQYF. The CDR3 nucleotides read TGTGCCAGCACCCGACGACAGGGGGCAGCCTACGAGCAGTACTTC.

This clonotype was recorded many times. This sequence joins TRBV27 and TRBJ2-7; TRBD1 matches 7 bases. The ends lost 6 bases at V and 5 bases at J; junction bases unmatched: 7. In germline, CDR1 is MNHEY, CDR2 SMNVEV (reference sequence). The CDR3 has 13 amino acids. CDR3: CASRQTGPHEQYF. CDR3 sequence (DNA): TGTGCCAGCAGACAGACAGGGCCCCACGAGCAGTACTTC.

This clonotype was detected a few times. This chain links TRBV12-3 or TRBV12-4 with TRBJ2-7; the D is unclear. The V gene lost 6 bases and the J gene lost 3 bases, with 12 bases spanning the gap. The CDR3 has 13 amino acids. CDR3 residues: CASSLQLNYEQYF. CDR3 sequence (DNA): TGTGCCAGCAGCTTGCAGCTGAACTACGAGCAGTACTTC.